These 2 T cell receptor beta chains were all obtained from the same sample, sequenced in a study of T-cell memory formation after mild COVID-19. TCRdb re-derived calls from the 5' RACE reads in MiXCR, one entry per CDR3 protein. The profile shows under 600,000 distinct CDR3 sequences, 20% to 25% of them singletons. Sequencing used PBMCs or a T cell subset sorted from them (not recorded which). The receptors were gathered from an adult woman who had mild COVID-19 (a few samples of this study predate the infection). Cell type and time point are not known.

This clonotype was detected a few times. The gene calls are TRBV20-1 and TRBJ2-3; 8 bases are a match to TRBD2. This CDR3 region has 14 residues. J was trimmed by 1 base and V by 7 bases; bases with no gene match: 7. Germline V gene data show CDR1 as DFQATT and CDR2 as SNEGSKA (reference sequence). The CDR3 loop reads CSVQTSVRTDTQYF. For the CDR3, the DNA is TGCAGTGTCCAGACTAGCGTACGCACAGATACGCAGTATTTT.

The V gene is TRBV5-1, the J gene TRBJ2-5; D may match TRBD1 or TRBD2 (6 bases each). CDR1 is SGHRS, CDR2 YFSETQ, per germline. The CDR3 extends over 14 amino acids. Trimming took 2 bases from V and 5 from J, leaving 13 bases between them. The CDR3 region has the DNA TGCGCCAGCAGCTTACAGGGCCGGGAGGAGACCCAGTACTTC. It codes for CASSLQGREETQYF. Drawing the rest from reference TRBV5-1 and TRBJ2-5, the complete variable domain is KAGVTQTPRYLIKTRGQQVTLSCSPISGHRSVSWYQQTPGQGLQFLFEYFSETQRNKGNFPGRFSGRQFSNSRSEMNVSTLELGDSALYLCASSLQGREETQYFGPGTRLLVL.